A selection of T cell receptor beta chains follows, all from one sample in a study of PD-1 blockade in classical Hodgkin lymphoma. Method: immunoSEQ multiplex PCR; TCRdb's copy keeps in-frame clones and lacks some. The table records roughly 52,000 clones, about nine tenths of them present only once. The source was peripheral blood mononuclear cells (PBMCs), collected before the fourth cycle of nivolumab. The receptors derive from a human donor with classical Hodgkin lymphoma. Both conserved end residues are part of each CDR3. A D gene is named only where the DNA matches it firmly.

v_call,j_call,d_call,cdr3_aa,cdr3_nt
TRBV5-6,TRBJ2-1,NA,CASSFFSQGRDEQFF,TGTGCCAGCAGCTTCTTTTCGCAGGGTCGAGATGAGCAGTTCTTC
TRBV6-5,TRBJ2-3,TRBD1,CASRRRQGGTQYF,TGTGCCAGCAGGCGTAGACAGGGCGGTACGCAGTATTTT
TRBV9,TRBJ2-2,NA,CASSVSTQNTGELFF,TGTGCCAGCAGCGTATCTACACAGAACACCGGGGAGCTGTTTTTT
TRBV14,TRBJ1-1,NA,CASSHRTVNTEAFF,TGTGCCAGCAGCCACAGGACAGTGAACACTGAAGCTTTCTTT
TRBV5-1,TRBJ2-5,TRBD1,CASSLAGQAGETQYF,TGCGCCAGCAGCTTGGCGGGACAGGCGGGAGAGACCCAGTACTTC
TRBV5-1,TRBJ2-1,TRBD2,CASIDTLAGVGYNEQFF,TGCGCCAGCATAGATACACTAGCGGGAGTCGGGTACAATGAGCAGTTCTTC
TRBV7-2,TRBJ1-2,NA,CASSLGPPYAF,TGTGCCAGCAGCTTAGGCCCCCCCTACGCCTTC
TRBV6-6,TRBJ1-3,TRBD1,CASSSTGGGGNTIYF,TGTGCCAGCAGTTCCACAGGGGGCGGGGGAAACACCATATATTTT
TRBV11-2,TRBJ1-2,NA,CASSLAGSHYGYTF,TGTGCCAGCAGCTTAGCGGGGAGCCACTATGGCTACACCTTC
TRBV27,TRBJ2-3,NA,CASSSSGDTQYF,TGTGCCAGCAGTTCGAGCGGAGATACGCAGTATTTT
TRBV7-9,TRBJ2-7,NA,CASSSGLQPYEQYF,TGTGCCAGCAGCTCCGGACTCCAACCCTACGAGCAGTACTTC
TRBV25-1,TRBJ2-5,NA,CASSEGGGEDETQYF,TGTGCCAGCAGTGAAGGTGGCGGGGAGGACGAGACCCAGTACTTC
TRBV5-1,TRBJ2-7,TRBD2,CASSLESSGGVYEQYF,TGCGCCAGCAGCTTGGAGTCTAGCGGGGGGGTCTACGAGCAGTACTTC
TRBV2,TRBJ2-7,NA,CASPSVYEQYF,TGTGCCAGCCCCTCGGTCTACGAGCAGTACTTC